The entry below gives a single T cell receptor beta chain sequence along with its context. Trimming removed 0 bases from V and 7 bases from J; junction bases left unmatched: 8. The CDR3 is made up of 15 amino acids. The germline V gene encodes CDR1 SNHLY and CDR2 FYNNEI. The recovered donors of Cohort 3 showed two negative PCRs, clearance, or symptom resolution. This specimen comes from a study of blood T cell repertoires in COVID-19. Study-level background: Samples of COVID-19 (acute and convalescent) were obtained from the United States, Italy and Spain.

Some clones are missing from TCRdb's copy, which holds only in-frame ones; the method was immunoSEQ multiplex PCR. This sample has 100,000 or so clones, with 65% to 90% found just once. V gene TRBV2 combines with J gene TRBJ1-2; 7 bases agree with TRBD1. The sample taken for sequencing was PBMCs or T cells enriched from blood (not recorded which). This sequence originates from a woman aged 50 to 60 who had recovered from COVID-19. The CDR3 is CASSEAGQARSGYTF. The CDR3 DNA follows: TGTGCCAGCAGTGAAGCCGGACAGGCCCGAAGTGGCTACACCTTC.